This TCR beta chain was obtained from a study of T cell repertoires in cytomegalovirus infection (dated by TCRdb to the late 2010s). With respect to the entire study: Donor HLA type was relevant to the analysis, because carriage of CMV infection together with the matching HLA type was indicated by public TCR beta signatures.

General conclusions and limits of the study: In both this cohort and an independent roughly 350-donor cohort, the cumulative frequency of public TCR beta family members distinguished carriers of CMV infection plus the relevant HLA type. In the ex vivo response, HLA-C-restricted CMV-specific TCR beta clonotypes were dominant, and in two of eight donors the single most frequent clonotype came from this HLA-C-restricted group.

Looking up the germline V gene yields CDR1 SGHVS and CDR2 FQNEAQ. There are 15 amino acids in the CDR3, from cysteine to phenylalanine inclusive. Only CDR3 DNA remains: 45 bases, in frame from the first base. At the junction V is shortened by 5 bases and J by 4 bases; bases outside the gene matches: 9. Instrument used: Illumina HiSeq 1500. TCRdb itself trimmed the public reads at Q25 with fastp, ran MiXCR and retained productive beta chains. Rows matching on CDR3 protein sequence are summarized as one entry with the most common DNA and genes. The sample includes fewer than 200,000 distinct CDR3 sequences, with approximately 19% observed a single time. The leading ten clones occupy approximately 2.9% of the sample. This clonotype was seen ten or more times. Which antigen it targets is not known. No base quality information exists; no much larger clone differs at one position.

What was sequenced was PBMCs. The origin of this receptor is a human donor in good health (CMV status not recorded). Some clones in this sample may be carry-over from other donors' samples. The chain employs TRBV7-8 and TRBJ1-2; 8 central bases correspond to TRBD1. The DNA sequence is TGTGCCAGCAGCGCGACAGGGGTCCATCTCTATGGCTACACCTTC. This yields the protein CASSATGVHLYGYTF. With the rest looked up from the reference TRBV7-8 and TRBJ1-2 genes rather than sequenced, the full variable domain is GAGVSQSPRYKVAKRGQDVALRCDPISGHVSLFWYQQALGQGPEFLTYFQNEAQLDKSGLPSDRFFAERPEGSVSTLKIQRTQQEDSAVYLCASSATGVHLYGYTFGSGTRLTVV.